This TCR beta chain stems from a study of blood T cell repertoires in COVID-19. Study-level background: Sources were T cells, B-cell-depleted T cells, or PBMCs; the material itself was cDNA or gDNA.

Germline V gives CDR1 SGHTA, CDR2 FQGNSA. This CDR3 has 14 amino acids. The V end was cut by 5 bases, the J end by 4 bases, with 14 bases between. This table comes from immunoSEQ multiplex PCR, and its TCRdb copy is limited to in-frame clones, with some not included. The sample carries about 400,000 clones, 89% recorded once. The TCR comes from a man aged 35-49 years with acute or convalescent COVID-19. Sequenced material: peripheral blood. The chain links TRBV7-2 to TRBJ1-2; D may be TRBD1 (5 bases). DNA for the CDR3: TGTGCCAGCAGCCGCGATGGTGGGGCCTATGGCTACACCTTC. This translates into CASSRDGGAYGYTF.